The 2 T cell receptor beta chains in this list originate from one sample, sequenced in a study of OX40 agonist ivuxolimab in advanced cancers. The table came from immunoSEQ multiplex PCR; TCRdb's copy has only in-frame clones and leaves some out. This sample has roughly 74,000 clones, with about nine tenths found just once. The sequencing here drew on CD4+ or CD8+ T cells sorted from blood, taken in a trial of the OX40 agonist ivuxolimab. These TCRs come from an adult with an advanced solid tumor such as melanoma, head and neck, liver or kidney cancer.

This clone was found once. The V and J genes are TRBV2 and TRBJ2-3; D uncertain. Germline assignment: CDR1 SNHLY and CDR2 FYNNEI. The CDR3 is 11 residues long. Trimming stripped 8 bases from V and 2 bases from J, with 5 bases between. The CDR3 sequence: CASGLTDTQYF. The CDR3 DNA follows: TGTGCCAGCGGCCTCACAGATACGCAGTATTTT.

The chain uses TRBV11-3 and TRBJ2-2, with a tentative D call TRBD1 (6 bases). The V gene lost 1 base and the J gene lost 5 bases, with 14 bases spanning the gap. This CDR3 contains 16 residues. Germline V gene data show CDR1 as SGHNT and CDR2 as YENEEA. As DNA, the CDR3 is TGTGCCAGCAGCTTAGTATCGGGGACACATACCGGGGAGCTGTTTTTT. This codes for CASSLVSGTHTGELFF.